These 25 T cell receptor beta chains originate from one sample sequenced in a study of regulatory T cells in long-lasting Graves disease. Sequencing libraries for TCR beta were prepared with iRepertoire HTBI primers and Arm-PCR of CDR3 regions. TCRdb independently ran MiXCR on the multiplex PCR reads; one entry per CDR3 protein. The table lists roughly 500,000 distinct CDR3 sequences, around 21% of them singletons, with roughly 8% in the top ten. Time point: persistent/refractory GD, antithyroid drugs over 5 years with positive TRAb. PBMC RNA served as the TCR library source. The sequencing used peripheral blood mononuclear cells (PBMCs), collected when the disease was refractory, from a patient treated with antithyroid drugs. These TCRs come from a female donor with Graves disease.

This clonotype has a count of ten or more. The V call is TRBV3-1, the J call TRBJ2-5; 9 positions agree with TRBD2. Germline V gene lookup returns CDR1 LGHDT and CDR2 YNNKEL (reference sequence). The CDR3 contains 14 residues. Unmatched junction bases numbered 3, after V lost 4 bases and J lost 3 bases. In DNA form, the CDR3 reads TGTGCCAGCAGCCCGTCTAGCGGGGAAGAGACCCAGTACTTC. It is translated as CASSPSSGEETQYF.

This clonotype was recorded many times. The chain employs TRBV11-2 and TRBJ1-1, with D possibly being TRBD1 (6 bases). CDR1 and CDR2 (germline): SGHAT, FQNNGV. This CDR3 is built from 14 residues. Trimming stripped 4 bases from V and 5 bases from J, with 14 bases between. As DNA, the CDR3 is TGTGCCAGCAGCTGGGCCGGGGGCCGAACTGAAGCTTTCTTT. Protein: CASSWAGGRTEAFF.

This clonotype was detected only a few times. The chain is built from TRBV7-9 and TRBJ2-5; tentatively, D is TRBD1 (5 bases). The CDR3 length is 15 residues. Trimming removed 1 base from V and 4 bases from J, with 13 bases in between. Looked up from germline, CDR1 is SEHNR and CDR2 is FQNEAQ (reference sequence). The CDR3 spells CASSLEGREAETQYF. For the CDR3, the DNA is TGTGCCAGCAGCTTAGAGGGGCGCGAGGCAGAGACCCAGTACTTC.

Only a few counts were recorded for this clonotype. The chain is built from TRBV3-1 and TRBJ2-7, with D possibly being TRBD2 (6 bases). V was clipped by 1 base and J by 2 bases, with 21 bases between them. CDR1 and CDR2 (germline): LGHDT, YNNKEL (reference sequence). The CDR3 is made up of 18 amino acids. In nucleotides, the CDR3 is TGTGCCAGCAGCCAAGCCCAGGCGGGGCTAGCCTTTACCTACGAGCAGTACTTC. Amino acid sequence: CASSQAQAGLAFTYEQYF.

In this sample, this clonotype turned up many times. The gene calls are TRBV7-9 and TRBJ1-1; D uncertain. CDR3 length: 13 residues. Germline V gene lookup returns CDR1 SEHNR and CDR2 FQNEAQ (reference sequence). The germline V and J ends were trimmed by 5 bases and 2 bases, with 9 bases remaining between them. CDR3 DNA sequence: TGTGCCAGCAGCCCTTCCGTAAACACTGAAGCTTTCTTT. Protein sequence: CASSPSVNTEAFF.

This clonotype was detected many times. The CDR3 nucleotides read TGTGCCAGCCGTAGGGGCAGGCTGAACACTGAAGCTTTCTTT. Amino acid sequence: CASRRGRLNTEAFF. The chain employs TRBV28 and TRBJ1-1; D is possibly TRBD1 (5 bases). Germline values: CDR1 MDHEN, CDR2 SYDVKM. Deletions cut 8 bases from V and 0 bases from J, with 13 bases between. The CDR3 is 14 residues long.

Comment on this clonotype: A read error is possible here, since a much larger clone lies one base away. This sequence joins TRBV12-3 or TRBV12-4 and TRBJ1-4; no reliable D call. The CDR3 runs to 13 residues. This chain's CDR3 is CASSLVRNEKLCF. CDR3 bases: TGTGCCAGCAGTTTAGTTCGAAATGAAAAACTGTGTTTT.

Comments on this clonotype: The junction does not match germline at one end; this may be a read error. This chain links TRBV25-1 with TRBJ2-2; D unresolved. CDR1 MGHDK and CDR2 SYGVNS come from the germline V gene. The CDR3 is made up of 14 amino acids. This CDR3 is CASSDARFTRELFF. The DNA of the CDR3 is TGTGCCAGCAGTGACGCGCGGTTCACCCGGGAGCTGTTTTTT.

The chain combines TRBV20-1 with TRBJ1-4; TRBD1 aligns across 8 bases. CDR3 length equals 17 residues. V dropped 1 base and J dropped 8; count of bases not matched to a gene: 15. The germline gives CDR1 DFQATT, CDR2 SNEGSKA (reference sequence). CDR3 sequence reads: CSARAYHLTGAGEKLFF. DNA of the CDR3: TGCAGTGCTAGAGCCTACCACCTGACAGGGGCCGGGGAAAAACTGTTTTTT.

This clonotype was picked up many times. The chain uses TRBV6-1 and TRBJ1-5; D remains unclear. Germline CDR1 MNHNS, CDR2 SASEGT. V lost 3 bases to trimming and J lost 7 bases, with 10 bases between them. The CDR3 runs 13 residues. CDR3 loop: CASSDWGGQPQHF. The CDR3, as DNA: TGTGCCAGCAGTGATTGGGGAGGCCAGCCCCAGCATTTT.

The sample holds many counts of this clonotype. The rearrangement joins TRBV11-2 to TRBJ2-7, with 10 bases matching TRBD2. Germline V CDR1 and CDR2: SGHAT, FQNNGV. This CDR3 comprises 15 residues. The J segment lost 2 bases and the V segment lost 5 bases, leaving 6 bases of the junction unmatched. This chain's CDR3 is CASSLGTSEPYEQYF. DNA for the CDR3: TGTGCCAGCAGCCTCGGGACTAGCGAGCCCTACGAGCAGTACTTC.

The chain couples TRBV29-1 to TRBJ1-1; no clear D. CDR3 length: 12 residues. V lost 4 bases and J lost 6, with 12 bases in between. Per germline, CDR1 SQVTM and CDR2 ANQGSEA. The CDR3 nucleotides read TGCAGCGTTGTTGCTCCCAACGCTGAAGCTTTCTTT. Translating it yields CSVVAPNAEAFF.

This clonotype was counted ten times or more. V usage is TRBV28 and J usage is TRBJ1-2; D uncertain. V was clipped by 6 bases and J by 3 bases, with 5 bases between them. CDR1 is MDHEN, CDR2 SYDVKM, per germline. This CDR3 is built from 11 residues. CDR3 loop: CASSFDYGYTF. For the CDR3, the DNA is TGTGCCAGCAGCTTCGACTATGGCTACACCTTC.

This clonotype showed up many times. The chain has TRBV29-1 and TRBJ2-7; 7 bases are shared with TRBD1. Germline assignment: CDR1 SQVTM and CDR2 ANQGSEA. V lost 2 bases to trimming and J lost 6 bases; unmatched junction nucleotides: 4. The CDR3 runs to 12 residues. The CDR3 region is CSVETGEREQYF. The CDR3 bases are TGCAGCGTTGAAACAGGGGAACGCGAGCAGTACTTC.

A few counts support this clonotype. V gene TRBV19 combines with J gene TRBJ2-7; D possibly corresponds to TRBD1 (6 bases). The V and J ends lost 3 bases and 3 bases respectively, with 27 bases between them. Germline CDR1 LNHDA, CDR2 SQIVND (reference sequence). The CDR3 sequence is 19 residues long. CDR3 loop: CASSIFLQDPTGHRYEQYF. The CDR3 bases are TGTGCCAGTAGTATTTTCCTACAAGATCCGACGGGACACCGCTACGAGCAGTACTTC.

This clonotype appeared a few times. The rearrangement links TRBV29-1 to TRBJ1-1; D is unclear. Looked up from germline, CDR1 is SQVTM and CDR2 is ANQGSEA. CDR3 length: 15 amino acids. The ends were cut back, 2 bases at V and 4 bases at J, with 17 bases in the middle. The CDR3 coding sequence is TGCAGCGTTGAAAGCGCCGGAACCTCTCGCACTGAAGCTTTCTTT. It yields the protein CSVESAGTSRTEAFF.

This clonotype turned up a few times. The rearrangement joins TRBV5-1 to TRBJ1-5; 7 bases line up with TRBD1. The CDR3 extends over 14 amino acids. J was trimmed by 6 bases and V by 1 base; bases with no gene match: 4. CDR1 is SGHRS, CDR2 YFSETQ, per germline. CDR3 bases: TGCGCCAGCAGCTTGCAGGGGGGGGTTCAGCCCCAGCATTTT. Encoded protein: CASSLQGGVQPQHF. Full variable domain (remainder filled in from reference TRBV5-1 and TRBJ1-5): KAGVTQTPRYLIKTRGQQVTLSCSPISGHRSVSWYQQTPGQGLQFLFEYFSETQRNKGNFPGRFSGRQFSNSRSEMNVSTLELGDSALYLCASSLQGGVQPQHFGDGTRLSIL.

Only a few counts were recorded for this clonotype. The chain links TRBV27 to TRBJ2-6; D is unresolved. This CDR3 spans 16 amino acids. Germline CDR1 reads MNHEY; CDR2 reads SMNVEV (reference sequence). Trimming stripped 4 bases from V and 0 bases from J, with 10 bases between. CDR3 bases: TGTGCCAGCAGTTCTCCGAACCCCTCTGGGGCCAACGTCCTGACTTTC. Translated, it gives CASSSPNPSGANVLTF. Full variable domain (remainder filled in from reference TRBV27 and TRBJ2-6): EAQVTQNPRYLITVTGKKLTVTCSQNMNHEYMSWYRQDPGLGLRQIYYSMNVEVTDKGDVPEGYKVSRKEKRNFPLILESPSPNQTSLYFCASSSPNPSGANVLTFGAGSRLTVL.

V is TRBV18 and J is TRBJ1-1; D uncertain. The CDR3 has 14 residues. Trimming left V 3 bases short and J 2 bases short, with 10 bases between. Germline V gene data show CDR1 as KGHSH and CDR2 as LQKENI. The CDR3 nucleotides are TGTGCCAGCTCACCTTTAGGGTCCAACACTGAAGCTTTCTTT. Translating it yields CASSPLGSNTEAFF.

The table lists this clonotype with a few counts. This chain links TRBV6-5 with TRBJ2-7; the D gene is possibly TRBD1 (6 bases). CDR3 length: 14 residues. V was cut by 4 bases and J by 3 bases, with 13 bases left in between. Looked up from germline, CDR1 is MNHEY and CDR2 is SVGAGI. CDR3 DNA: TGTGCCAGCAGTTGGACAGAGAACAACTACGAGCAGTACTTC. As protein: CASSWTENNYEQYF.

This clonotype showed up many times. V and J are TRBV5-1 and TRBJ1-2, with TRBD1 matching over 10 bases. CDR1 and CDR2 from the germline V gene are SGHRS and YFSETQ. The CDR3 contains 18 residues. The junction had 14 bases not matched to a gene; V was cut back by 1 base and J by 5 bases. The DNA for the CDR3 is TGCGCCAGCAGCTTGAGTTTATGGGACAGGGGAGAGAGGTATGGCTACACCTTC. Protein sequence: CASSLSLWDRGERYGYTF.

V is TRBV3-2 and J is TRBJ2-7. TRBV3-2 is a pseudogene. This CDR3 contains 10 residues. In DNA form, the CDR3 reads TGTGCCAGCCATCTTCACGAGCAGTACTTC. Protein: CASHLHEQYF.

This clonotype was counted many times. The genes are TRBV10-3 and TRBJ2-7; the D gene could be TRBD1 or TRBD2 (6 bases each). The CDR3 has 16 residues. Germline CDR1 reads ENHRY; CDR2 reads SYGVKD. With 0 bases removed from V and 2 bases from J, the gap between germline ends came to 14 bases. CDR3 nucleotides: TGTGCCATCAGTGAGTCGAGCAGCCGGGGGCCCTACGAGCAGTACTTC. Translated, it gives CAISESSSRGPYEQYF.

Of note for this clonotype: A much larger clone is a single base away; this may be a read error. The CDR3: CTWSAGQPAKNIQYF. CDR3 coding DNA: TGTACCTGGAGTGCGGGACAGCCGGCCAAAAACATTCAGTACTTC. The V gene is TRBV30, the J gene TRBJ2-4, with a weak D call TRBD1 (7 bases). CDR1 and CDR2 (germline): GTSNPN, SVGIG (reference sequence). The CDR3 is 15 amino acids.

The genes are TRBV20-1 and TRBJ1-2, with D unclear. There are 14 residues in the CDR3. V was cut by 0 bases and J by 6 bases, with 14 bases left in between. Germline-derived CDR1 and CDR2 are DFQATT and SNEGSKA (reference sequence). The CDR3 DNA reads as TGCAGTGCTAGAGAGGAGGGCAGGTCGCATGGCTACACCTTC. Its translation: CSAREEGRSHGYTF.